The clone carrying this T cell receptor (beta chain) is a singleton in its sample. This specimen comes from a study of T cell changes during pregnancy in multiple sclerosis. Clones were sequenced by immunoSEQ multiplex PCR, and TCRdb holds only the in-frame ones, with some missing. This sample carries just under 80,000 clones, about 93% of them seen once, and the ten largest clones take more than 1%. Germline trimming cut 0 bases from V and 1 base from J; bases unmatched to any gene: 8. Germline-derived CDR1 and CDR2 are MGHRA and YSYEKL. This CDR3 contains 17 residues. The specimen was peripheral blood, collected in the first trimester of pregnancy. The rearrangement uses TRBV4-1 and TRBJ2-7; 8 positions agree with TRBD1. The clonotype comes from a female donor with multiple sclerosis, enrolled in a pregnancy study. CDR3 residues: CASSQDQGASDSYEQYF. The CDR3 DNA reads TGCGCCAGCAGCCAAGATCAGGGGGCTAGCGATTCCTACGAGCAGTACTTC.